This T cell receptor (beta chain) was captured in a study of CD8+ T cells in alopecia areata. Study-level findings and limits: For lesional scalp, especially alopecia totalis/universalis, clonality was higher than in normal scalp. With patients, TCR sharing proved less clear than in mice, a difference possibly related to HLA.

This clone showed up just a few times. Its antigen is undetermined. Genes here carry mouse names. Sequencing ends 4 residues short of the CDR3 end; the germline J gene provides the rest. The study sorted pooled cutaneous lymph node cells by CD4, CD8alpha, NKG2D, NKG2ACE and other markers. Once RNA had been extracted, it was reverse transcribed into cDNA to act as the sequencing template. Data came from immunoSEQ multiplex PCR; TCRdb stores just in-frame clones and leaves some out. The repertoire consists of over 250,000 clones, none detected only once. The CDR3 runs 15 residues. The ends were cut back, 1 base at V and 1 base at J, with 11 bases in the middle. Germline CDR1 NSHNY, CDR2 SYGAGN.

This clonotype was sampled from a C3H/HeJ mouse with alopecia areata. Mouse MHC haplotype: H2-k. Sequenced input: CD4+ T cells sorted from a lymph node. The chain couples TRBV13-1 to TRBJ1-1; D remains ambiguous. The CDR3 here is CASSDRASGNTEVFF. CDR3 bases read: TGTGCCAGCAGTGATCGGGCATCAGGGAACACA.